This T cell receptor (beta chain) was recorded in a study of blood T cell repertoires in COVID-19. The V end was cut by 0 bases, the J end by 1 base, with 10 bases between. Germline V gene sequence: CDR1 SGHRS, CDR2 YFSETQ. There are 15 residues in the CDR3. In the original processing: Estimation of nucleated cell counts was performed using reference gene primer amplification. Repertoires were generated with immunoSEQ multiplex PCR, while TCRdb's copy carries only in-frame clones and drops some. That table gives V, J and clone size, and the DNA gave D and trimming. The sample includes 250,000 to 300,000 clones, about 87% of them seen just once.

This clonotype was obtained from a woman in her 70s with COVID-19, enrolled during active disease. The gene calls are TRBV5-1 and TRBJ1-1; D is possibly TRBD1 (5 bases). Source material: peripheral blood. The CDR3 nucleotides read TGCGCCAGCAGCTTGGTTATGGGGGGGAACACTGAAGCTTTCTTT. As protein: CASSLVMGGNTEAFF.